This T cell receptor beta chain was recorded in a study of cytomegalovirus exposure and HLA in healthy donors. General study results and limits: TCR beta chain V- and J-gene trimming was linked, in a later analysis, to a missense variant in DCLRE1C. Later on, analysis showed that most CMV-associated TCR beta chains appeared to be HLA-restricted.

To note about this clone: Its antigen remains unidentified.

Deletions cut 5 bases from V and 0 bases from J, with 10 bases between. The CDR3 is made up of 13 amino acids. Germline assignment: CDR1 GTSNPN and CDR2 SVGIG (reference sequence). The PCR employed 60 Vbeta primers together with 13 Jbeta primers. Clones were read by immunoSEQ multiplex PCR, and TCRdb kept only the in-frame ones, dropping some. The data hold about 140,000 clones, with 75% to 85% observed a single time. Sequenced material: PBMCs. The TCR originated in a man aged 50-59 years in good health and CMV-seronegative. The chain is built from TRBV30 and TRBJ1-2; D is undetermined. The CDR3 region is CAWSPETNYGYTF. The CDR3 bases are TGTGCCTGGTCCCCGGAGACTAACTATGGCTACACCTTC.